This TCR beta chain was captured by sequencing in a study of T cell changes during pregnancy in multiple sclerosis. The method was immunoSEQ multiplex PCR; TCRdb's version includes in-frame clones alone and lacks a portion of them. Of 35,000 to 40,000 clones detected, about 93% appear once; the ten largest clones hold about 0.35%. The V and J ends lost 6 bases and 1 base, in that order; junction bases with no gene match: 11. CDR1 is SQVTM and CDR2 is ANQGSEA in the germline V gene. CDR3 length equals 15 residues. The TCR originated in a female donor in good health, enrolled as a control in a pregnancy study. The rearrangement links TRBV29-1 to TRBJ1-1, with 7 bases that match TRBD1. The sample was CD4+ T cells from peripheral blood mononuclear cells, taken in the third trimester of pregnancy. Here the CDR3 reads CSVPDGGQPNTEAFF. CDR3 nucleotide sequence: TGCAGCGTGCCCGATGGGGGACAGCCGAACACTGAAGCTTTCTTT.